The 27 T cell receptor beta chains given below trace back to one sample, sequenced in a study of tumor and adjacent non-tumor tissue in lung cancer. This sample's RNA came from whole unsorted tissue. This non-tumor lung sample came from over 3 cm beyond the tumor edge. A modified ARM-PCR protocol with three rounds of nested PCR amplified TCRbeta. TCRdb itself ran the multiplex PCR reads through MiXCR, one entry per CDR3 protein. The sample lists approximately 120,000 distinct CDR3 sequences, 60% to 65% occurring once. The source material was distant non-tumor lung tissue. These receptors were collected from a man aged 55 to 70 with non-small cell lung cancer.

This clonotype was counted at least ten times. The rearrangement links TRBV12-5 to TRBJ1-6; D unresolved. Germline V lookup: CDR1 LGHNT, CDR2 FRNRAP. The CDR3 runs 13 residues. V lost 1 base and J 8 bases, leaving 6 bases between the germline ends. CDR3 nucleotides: TGTGCTAGTGGTTTGGGCGGAGATTCACCCCTCCACTTT. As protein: CASGLGGDSPLHF.

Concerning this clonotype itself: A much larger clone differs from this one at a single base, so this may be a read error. CDR3 sequence reads: CASNRDASSYEQYF. The CDR3, as DNA: TGTGCCAGCAACCGGGACGCAAGCTCCTACGAGCAGTACTTC. J is TRBJ2-7 and V is TRBV28, with D possibly being TRBD1 or TRBD2 (5 bases each). Germline lookup yields CDR1 MDHEN and CDR2 SYDVKM. The CDR3 loop spans 14 amino acids. V was trimmed by 7 bases and J by 0 bases, leaving 13 bases between them.

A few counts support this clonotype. CDR3 in DNA: TGCAGTCGACTAGCGCCACCCTCTAATGAGCAGTTCTTC. Its translation: CSRLAPPSNEQFF. The rearrangement uses TRBV20-1 and TRBJ2-1; 8 bases match TRBD2. Trimming cost V 8 bases and J 7 bases; bases outside gene matches: 10. The CDR3 extends over 13 amino acids. CDR1 is DFQATT, CDR2 SNEGSKA, per germline (reference sequence).

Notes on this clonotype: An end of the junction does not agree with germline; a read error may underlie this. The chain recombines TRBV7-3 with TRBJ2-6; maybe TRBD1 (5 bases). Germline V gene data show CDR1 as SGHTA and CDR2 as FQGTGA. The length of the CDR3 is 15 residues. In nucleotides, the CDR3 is TGTGCCAGCAGCACACACCGTTCTGGGGCCAACGTCCTGACCTTC. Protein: CASSTHRSGANVLTF. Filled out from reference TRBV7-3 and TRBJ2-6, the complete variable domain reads GAGVSQTPSNKVTEKGKYVELRCDPISGHTALYWYRQSLGQGPEFLIYFQGTGAADDSGLPNDRFFAVRPEGSVSTLKIQRTERGDSAVYLCASSTHRSGANVLTFGAGSRLTVL.

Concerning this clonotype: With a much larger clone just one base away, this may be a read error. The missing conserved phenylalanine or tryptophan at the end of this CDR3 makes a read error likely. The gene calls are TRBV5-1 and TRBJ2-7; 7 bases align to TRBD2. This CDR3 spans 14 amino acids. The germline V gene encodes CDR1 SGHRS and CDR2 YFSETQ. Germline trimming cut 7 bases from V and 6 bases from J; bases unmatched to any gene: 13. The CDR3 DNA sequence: TGCGCCAGCGGCCGGGGAGGGTCTCCAGGCGAGCAGTACTCC. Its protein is CASGRGGSPGEQYS.

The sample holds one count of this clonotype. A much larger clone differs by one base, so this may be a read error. CDR3 nucleotide sequence: TGTGCCAGCAGCTTGGTTACGAACAGGGGCAATGCGCAGTTCTTC. It translates to CASSLVTNRGNAQFF. The gene calls are TRBV5-4 and TRBJ2-1, with 7 bases fitting TRBD1. The CDR3 extends over 15 amino acids. In germline, CDR1 is SGHNT, CDR2 YYREEE (reference sequence).

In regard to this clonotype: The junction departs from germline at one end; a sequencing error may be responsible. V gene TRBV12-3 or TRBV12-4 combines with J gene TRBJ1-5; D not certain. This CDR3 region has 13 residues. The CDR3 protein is CVSSFYRSQPQHF. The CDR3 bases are TGTGTCAGCAGTTTTTATAGGAGCCAGCCCCAGCATTTT.

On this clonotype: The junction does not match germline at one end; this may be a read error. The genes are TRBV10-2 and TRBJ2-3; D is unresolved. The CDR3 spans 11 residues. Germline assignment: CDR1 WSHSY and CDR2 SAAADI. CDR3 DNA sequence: TGCGTCATCTTATGGGCAGATACGCACTATTTT. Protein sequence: CVILWADTHYF.

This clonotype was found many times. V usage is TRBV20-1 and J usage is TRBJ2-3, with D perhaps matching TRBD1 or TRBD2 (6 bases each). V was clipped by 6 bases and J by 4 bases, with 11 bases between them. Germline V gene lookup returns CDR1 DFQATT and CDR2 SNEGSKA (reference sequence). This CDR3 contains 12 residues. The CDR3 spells CSAAGEADTQYF. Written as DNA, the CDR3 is TGCAGTGCGGCAGGGGAGGCAGATACGCAGTATTTT.

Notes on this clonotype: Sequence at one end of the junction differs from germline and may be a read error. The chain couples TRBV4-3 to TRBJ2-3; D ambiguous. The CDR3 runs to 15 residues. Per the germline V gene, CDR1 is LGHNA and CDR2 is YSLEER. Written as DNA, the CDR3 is TGCGCCAGCAGCCAAGTGGGAACTGACACAGATATGCAGTATTTT. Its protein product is CASSQVGTDTDMQYF.

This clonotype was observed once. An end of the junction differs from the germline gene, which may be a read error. This CDR3 reads CASGLVLGQGNYEQYF. CDR3 DNA: TGCGCCAGCGGCTTAGTCCTCGGACAGGGGAACTACGAGCAGTACTTC. The V call is TRBV11-2, the J call TRBJ2-7, with 9 bases lining up with TRBD1. CDR3 length equals 16 residues. CDR1 and CDR2 from the germline V gene are SGHAT and FQNNGV.

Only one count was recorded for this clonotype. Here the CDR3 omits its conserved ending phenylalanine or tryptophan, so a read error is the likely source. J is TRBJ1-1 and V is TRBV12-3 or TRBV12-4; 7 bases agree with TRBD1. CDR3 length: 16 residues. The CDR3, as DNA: TGTGCCAGCACCAAAGGGGTAGGGGGCGCGGGCACTAAAGCTTTCATT. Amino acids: CASTKGVGGAGTKAFI.

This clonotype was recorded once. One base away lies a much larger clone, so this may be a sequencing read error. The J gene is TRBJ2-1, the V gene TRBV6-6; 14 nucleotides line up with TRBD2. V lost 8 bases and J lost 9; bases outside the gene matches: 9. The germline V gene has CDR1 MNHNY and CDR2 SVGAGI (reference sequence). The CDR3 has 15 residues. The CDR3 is CASSTSGGGLGEQFF. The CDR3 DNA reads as TGTGCCAGCTCGACTAGCGGGGGGGGCCTGGGTGAGCAGTTCTTC.

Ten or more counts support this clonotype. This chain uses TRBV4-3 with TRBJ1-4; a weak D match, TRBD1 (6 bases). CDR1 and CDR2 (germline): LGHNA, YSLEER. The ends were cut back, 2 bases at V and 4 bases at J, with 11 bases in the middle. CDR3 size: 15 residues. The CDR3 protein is CASSQSGTHNEKLFF. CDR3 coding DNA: TGCGCCAGCAGCCAATCGGGGACACATAATGAAAAACTGTTTTTT.

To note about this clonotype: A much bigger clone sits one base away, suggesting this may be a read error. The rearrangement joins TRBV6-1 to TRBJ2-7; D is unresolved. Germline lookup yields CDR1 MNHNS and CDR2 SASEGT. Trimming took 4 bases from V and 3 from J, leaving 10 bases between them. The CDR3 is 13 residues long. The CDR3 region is CASSVDANYEQYF. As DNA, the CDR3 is TGTGCCAGCAGTGTTGACGCGAACTACGAGCAGTACTTC.

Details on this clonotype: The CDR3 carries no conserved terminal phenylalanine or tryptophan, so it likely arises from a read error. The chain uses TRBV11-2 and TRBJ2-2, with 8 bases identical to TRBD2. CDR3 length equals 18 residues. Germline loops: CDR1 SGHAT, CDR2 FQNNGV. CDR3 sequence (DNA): TGTGCCAGCAGCTCGGGACCAGCGGGAGCGACGAACACAGGGGAGCTGTTTTCT. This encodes CASSSGPAGATNTGELFS.

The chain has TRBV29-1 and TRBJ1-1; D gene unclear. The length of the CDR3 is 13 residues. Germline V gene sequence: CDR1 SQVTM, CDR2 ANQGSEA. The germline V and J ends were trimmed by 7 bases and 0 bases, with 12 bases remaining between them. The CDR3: CSAREEMNTEAFF. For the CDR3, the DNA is TGCAGCGCAAGGGAGGAGATGAACACTGAAGCTTTCTTT.

The CDR3 DNA is TGTGCCGGTAGTGCCGGGACAGGCTCTGGGGCCAACGTCCTGACTTTC. This sequence encodes CAGSAGTGSGANVLTF. The gene calls are TRBV6-1 and TRBJ2-6; 8 positions match TRBD1. The CDR3 runs to 16 residues. With V trimmed by 11 bases and J by 0 bases, 9 bases remained unmatched. CDR1 and CDR2 (germline): MNHNS, SASEGT.

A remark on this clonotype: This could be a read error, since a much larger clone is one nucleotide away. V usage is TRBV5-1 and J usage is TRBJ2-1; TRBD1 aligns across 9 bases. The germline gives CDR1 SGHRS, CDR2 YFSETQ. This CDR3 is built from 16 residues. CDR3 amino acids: CTSSLYPGQGSNEQFF. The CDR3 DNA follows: TGCACCAGCAGCCTATACCCGGGACAGGGCTCCAATGAGCAGTTCTTC.

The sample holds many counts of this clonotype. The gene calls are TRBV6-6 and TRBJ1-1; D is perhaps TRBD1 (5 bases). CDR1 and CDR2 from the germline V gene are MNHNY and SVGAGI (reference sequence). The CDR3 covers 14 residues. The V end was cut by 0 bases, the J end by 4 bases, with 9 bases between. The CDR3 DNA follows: TGTGCCAGCAGTTACTCGAGGGGAAGCACTGAAGCTTTCTTT. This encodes CASSYSRGSTEAFF.

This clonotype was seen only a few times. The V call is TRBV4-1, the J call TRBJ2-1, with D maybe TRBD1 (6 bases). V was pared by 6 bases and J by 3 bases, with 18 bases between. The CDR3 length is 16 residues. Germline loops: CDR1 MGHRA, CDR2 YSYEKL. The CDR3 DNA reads TGCGCCAGCAGTCAACCGGGACATCGGGGCTACAATGAGCAGTTCTTC. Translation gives CASSQPGHRGYNEQFF.

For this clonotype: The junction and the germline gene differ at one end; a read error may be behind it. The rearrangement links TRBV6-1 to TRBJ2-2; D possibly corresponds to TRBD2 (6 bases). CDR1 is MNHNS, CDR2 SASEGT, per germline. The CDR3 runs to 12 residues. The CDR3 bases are TGTGCCAGCAGTAAAAATGGCGGGGAGCTGTCTTTC. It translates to CASSKNGGELSF.

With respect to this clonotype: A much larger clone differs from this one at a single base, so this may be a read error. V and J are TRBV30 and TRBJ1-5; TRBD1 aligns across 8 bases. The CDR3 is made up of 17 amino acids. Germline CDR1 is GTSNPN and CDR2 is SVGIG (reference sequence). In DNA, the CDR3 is TGTGCCTGGAGTCCTGTGGACAGGGCGAATCCTCTGCAGCCCCAGCGTTTT. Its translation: CAWSPVDRANPLQPQRF.

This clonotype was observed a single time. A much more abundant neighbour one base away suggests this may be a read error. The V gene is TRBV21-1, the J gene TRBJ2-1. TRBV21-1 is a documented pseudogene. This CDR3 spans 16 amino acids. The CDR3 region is CASSKAAFLIPNEQFF. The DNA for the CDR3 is TGTGCCAGCAGCAAAGCTGCGTTTCTCATACCCAATGAGCAGTTCTTC.

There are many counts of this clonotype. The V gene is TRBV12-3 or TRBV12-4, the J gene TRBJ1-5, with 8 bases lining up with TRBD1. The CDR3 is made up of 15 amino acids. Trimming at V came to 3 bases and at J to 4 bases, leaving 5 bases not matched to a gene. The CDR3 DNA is TGTGCCAGCAGTTTGACGCAGGGGGCAAATCAGCCCCAGCATTTT. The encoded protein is CASSLTQGANQPQHF.

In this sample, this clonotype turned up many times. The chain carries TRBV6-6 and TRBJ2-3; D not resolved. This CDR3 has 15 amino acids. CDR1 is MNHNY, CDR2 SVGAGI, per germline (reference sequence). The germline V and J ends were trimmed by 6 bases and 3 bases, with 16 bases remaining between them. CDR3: CASRPQKTSTDTQYF. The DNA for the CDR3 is TGTGCCAGCAGACCTCAAAAAACCTCAACAGATACGCAGTATTTT.

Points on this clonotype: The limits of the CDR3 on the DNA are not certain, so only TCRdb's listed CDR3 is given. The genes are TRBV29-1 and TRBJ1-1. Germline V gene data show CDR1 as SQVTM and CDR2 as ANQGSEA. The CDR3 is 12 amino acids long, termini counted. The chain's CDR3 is CSVAEGNTEAFF.